This T cell receptor beta chain was identified during a study of monozygotic twins with cystic fibrosis. Study information: Library input was 3 to 3.5 micrograms of fragmented DNA, with 15 PCR cycles.

Here immunoSEQ multiplex PCR was the method, and the copy in TCRdb shows in-frame clones only, minus some. The repertoire holds approximately 32,000 clones, just over 95% seen once, with 0.15% to 0.2% in the top ten. The sample was blood. The clonotype was recovered from a girl aged 2 to 9 with cystic fibrosis.

The CDR3 region has the DNA TGTGCCAGCAGCGTAGGTGGGAGTGGCGCAGATACGCAGTATTTT. Its protein is CASSVGGSGADTQYF. The V call is TRBV9, the J call TRBJ2-3, with D maybe TRBD2 (5 bases). The CDR3 covers 15 residues. V was cut by 0 bases and J by 4 bases, with 12 bases left in between. Germline V gene data show CDR1 as SGDLS and CDR2 as YYNGEE.